A selection of T cell receptor beta chains follows, all from one sample in a study of shared clonotypes between healthy human individuals. Clones were read by immunoSEQ multiplex PCR, and TCRdb kept only the in-frame ones, dropping some. The table lists about 110,000 clones, more than 65% of them singletons, with almost 25% in the top ten. Sequencing was carried out using memory CD8+ T cells sorted from blood. These receptors all stem from a woman between 25 and 40 years old in good health. The CDR3 runs from the conserved cysteine through the conserved F or W. D genes are given only for firm matches. Rows give clone size only sometimes, using once, few, many, or a class for an expanded clone.

TRBJ1-2	TRBV28	-	TRBD1	TGTGCCAGCACCCCCGGGACAGGGAGGACCCACACCTTC	CASTPGTGRTHTF
TRBJ2-4	TRBV5-4	few	-	TGTGCCAGCAGCTTGTTGGGCGCGGCTCAGTACTTC	CASSLLGAAQYF
TRBJ2-3	TRBV27	-	TRBD2	TGTGCCAGCAGTTCCAACCCCCTCGGACTAGCGGGAAGCACAGATACGCAGTATTTT	CASSSNPLGLAGSTDTQYF
TRBJ2-1	TRBV30	-	TRBD2	TGTGCCTGGAGTGTTTTTGCGGGAGGGAGATACAATGAGCAGTTCTTC	CAWSVFAGGRYNEQFF
TRBJ2-7	TRBV9	-	-	TGTGCCAGCAGCGTGGGGCAGGCGCCACCCTACGAGCAGTACTTC	CASSVGQAPPYEQYF
TRBJ1-1	TRBV11-2	few	TRBD1	TGTGCCAGCAGTTTAACTTCCGGGACAGTTTTTTCAGCTTTCTTT	CASSLTSGTVFSAFF
TRBJ1-3	TRBV28	-	TRBD1	TGTGCCAGCAGGCAGGGGGCTGGAAACACCATATATTTT	CASRQGAGNTIYF
TRBJ2-7	TRBV5-1	many	-	TGCGCCAGCAGCTTAGGAGGAGGGGCCGAGCAGTACTTC	CASSLGGGAEQYF
TRBJ2-7	TRBV30	few	TRBD2	TGTGCCTGCACCCCTAAACGCGGGGGGAACTACGAGCAGTACTTC	CACTPKRGGNYEQYF
TRBJ1-1	TRBV9	-	TRBD1	TGTGCCAGCAGCCATCGACAGGGGGCGGGGACCACTGAAGCTTTCTTT	CASSHRQGAGTTEAFF
TRBJ1-2	TRBV10-3	-	-	TGTGCCACCCTCGGTCAGTTTGAGGGCTACACCTTC	CATLGQFEGYTF
TRBJ2-7	TRBV5-6	-	TRBD1	TGTGCCAGCAGTTATAAGAGGGACAGCCTCTACGAGCAGTACTTC	CASSYKRDSLYEQYF
TRBJ2-7	TRBV28	-	-	TGTGCCAGCAGTTCCTCCGGGAAAGCGGACCACGAGCAGTACTTC	CASSSSGKADHEQYF
TRBJ2-7	TRBV5-4	few	-	TGTGCCAGCAGCTTGGGGGCAGGGAACCTCTACGAGCAGTACTTC	CASSLGAGNLYEQYF
TRBJ2-7	TRBV5-8	-	TRBD2	TGTGCCAGCAGCTATCTAGCGGGAGCCCCCTACGAGCAGTACTTC	CASSYLAGAPYEQYF
TRBJ1-5	TRBV6-5	once	-	TGTGCCAGCAGGGAGTATAGCAATCAGCCCCAGCATTTT	CASREYSNQPQHF
TRBJ2-7	TRBV2	-	-	TGTGCCAGCAGTGAAGCGCTCGGACAAAACTACGAGCAGTACTTC	CASSEALGQNYEQYF
TRBJ2-1	TRBV15	many	TRBD2	TGTGCCACCAGCTTAGCGGGAGGTTCATCTGATGAGCAGTTCTTC	CATSLAGGSSDEQFF
TRBJ2-7	TRBV23-1	-	-	TGCGCCAGCAGTCAATCTCGGGCAGGGGCACTAGTTTCCCCCTCCTACGAGCAGTACTTC	CASSQSRAGALVSPSYEQYF
TRBJ2-7	TRBV7-9	-	-	TGTGCCAGCAGCACCGAGCCGGTTTACGAGCAGTACTTC	CASSTEPVYEQYF
TRBJ1-2	TRBV2	-	-	TGTGCCAGCAGTTTTGGACAGTTATATGGCTACACCTTC	CASSFGQLYGYTF
TRBJ1-5	TRBV27	-	-	TGTGCCAGCAGTCTATGGGTTTGGGGCCCCCAGCATTTT	CASSLWVWGPQHF
TRBJ2-2	TRBV5-8	few	-	TGTGCCAGCAGCACCGGGACAACCAACACCGGGGAGCTGTTTTTT	CASSTGTTNTGELFF
TRBJ1-6	TRBV28	-	-	TGTGCCAGCAGTTTAACGGTGGAGAATTCACCCCTCCACTTT	CASSLTVENSPLHF
TRBJ2-1	TRBV11-2	-	-	TGTGCCAGCAGCTTATTGGCGCATTACAATGAGCAGTTCTTC	CASSLLAHYNEQFF
TRBJ1-1	TRBV29-1	-	-	TGCAGCGTCTCACAGGGCGAGGGGACTGAAGCTTTCTTT	CSVSQGEGTEAFF
TRBJ2-7	TRBV10-1	-	-	TGCGCCAGCAGTGATATTGGCCTGGGGCTGGGCGAGCAGTACTTC	CASSDIGLGLGEQYF
TRBJ2-7	TRBV27	many	TRBD1	TGTGCCAGCAGTCCTGGGACAGCCCCCACCTACGAGCAGTACTTC	CASSPGTAPTYEQYF
TRBJ2-7	TRBV6-1	-	TRBD1	TGTGCCAGCAGTGAGTTGGGACAGACGGGATTC	CASSELGQTGF
TRBJ1-1	TRBV25-1	few	-	TGTGCCAGCACCCCCCGCCTACAGGGTGAGAACACTGAAGCTTTCTTT	CASTPRLQGENTEAFF
TRBJ2-3	TRBV6-5	-	TRBD2	TGTGCCAGCAGTGCGGGAGTGGCAGATACGCAGTATTTT	CASSAGVADTQYF
TRBJ1-2	TRBV28	-	-	TGTGCCAGCAGTACCGACTATGGCTACACCTTC	CASSTDYGYTF
TRBJ2-3	TRBV9	-	TRBD2	TGTGCCAGCAGCACTACTAGCGGGAGTGTGAATACGCAGTATTTT	CASSTTSGSVNTQYF
TRBJ1-1	TRBV19	many	TRBD1	TGTGCCACTTCCGGGACAGGTTCATTATCTTTGAACACTGAAGCTTTCTTT	CATSGTGSLSLNTEAFF
TRBJ2-1	TRBV11-2	-	TRBD2	TGTGCCAGCAGCCAAGATCAGAGCGGGGCCCCATCGTCTGAGCAGTTCTTC	CASSQDQSGAPSSEQFF
TRBJ2-1	TRBV4-2	few	TRBD2	TGTGCCAGCAGCCAAGATTGGACTAGCGCCGGAGATGAGCAGTTCTTC	CASSQDWTSAGDEQFF
TRBJ1-1	TRBV16	once	-	TGTGCCAGCAGCCTTAGAGGAGAGAACACTGAAGCTTTCTTT	CASSLRGENTEAFF
TRBJ2-3	TRBV4-1	many	-	TGCGCCAGCAGCCAAGATAGGGTCGTGGGCCCGTCTCGCACGCAGTATTTT	CASSQDRVVGPSRTQYF